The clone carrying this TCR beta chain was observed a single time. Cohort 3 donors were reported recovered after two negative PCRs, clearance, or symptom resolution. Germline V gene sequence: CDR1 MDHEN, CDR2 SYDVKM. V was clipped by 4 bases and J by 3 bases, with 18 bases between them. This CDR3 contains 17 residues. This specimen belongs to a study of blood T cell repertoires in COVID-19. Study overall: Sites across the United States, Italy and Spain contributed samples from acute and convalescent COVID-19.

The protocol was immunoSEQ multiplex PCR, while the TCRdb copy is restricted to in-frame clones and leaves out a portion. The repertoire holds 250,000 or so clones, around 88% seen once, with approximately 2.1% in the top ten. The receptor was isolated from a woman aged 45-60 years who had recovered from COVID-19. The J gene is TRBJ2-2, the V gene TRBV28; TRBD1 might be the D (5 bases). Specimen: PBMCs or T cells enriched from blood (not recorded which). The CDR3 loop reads CASSSSGLGAYTGELFF. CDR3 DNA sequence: TGTGCCAGCAGTTCCTCAGGGCTCGGCGCTTACACCGGGGAGCTGTTTTTT.